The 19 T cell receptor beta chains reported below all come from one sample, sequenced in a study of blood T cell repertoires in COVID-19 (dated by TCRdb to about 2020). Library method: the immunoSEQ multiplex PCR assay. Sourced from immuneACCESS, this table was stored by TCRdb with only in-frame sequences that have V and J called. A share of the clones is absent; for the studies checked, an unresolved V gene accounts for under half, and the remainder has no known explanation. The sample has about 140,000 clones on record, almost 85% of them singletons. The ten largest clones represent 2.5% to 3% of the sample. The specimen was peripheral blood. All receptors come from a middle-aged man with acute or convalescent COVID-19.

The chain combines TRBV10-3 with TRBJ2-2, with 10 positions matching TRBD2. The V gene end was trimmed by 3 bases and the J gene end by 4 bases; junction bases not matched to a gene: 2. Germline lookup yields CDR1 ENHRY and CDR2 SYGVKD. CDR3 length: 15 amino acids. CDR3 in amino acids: CAISELAGSTGELFF. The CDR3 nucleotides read TGTGCCATCAGTGAACTAGCGGGATCCACCGGGGAGCTGTTTTTT.

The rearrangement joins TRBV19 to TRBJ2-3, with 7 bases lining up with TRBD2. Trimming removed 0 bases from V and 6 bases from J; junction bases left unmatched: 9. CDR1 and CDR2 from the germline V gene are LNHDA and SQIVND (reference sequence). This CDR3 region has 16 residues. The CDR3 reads CASSIDLVGGRDTQYF. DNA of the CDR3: TGTGCCAGTAGTATAGATCTTGTGGGAGGGCGGGATACGCAGTATTTT.

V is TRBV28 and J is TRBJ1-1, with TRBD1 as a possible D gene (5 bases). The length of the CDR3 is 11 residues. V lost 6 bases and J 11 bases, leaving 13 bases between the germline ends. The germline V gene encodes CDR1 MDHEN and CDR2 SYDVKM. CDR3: CASRDYRDAFF. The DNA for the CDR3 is TGTGCCAGCAGGGACTATAGGGACGCTTTCTTT.

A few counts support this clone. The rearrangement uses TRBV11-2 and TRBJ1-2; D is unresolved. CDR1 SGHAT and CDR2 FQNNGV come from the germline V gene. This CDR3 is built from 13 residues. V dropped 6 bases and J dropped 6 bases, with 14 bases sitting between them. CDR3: CASSKQASNGYTF. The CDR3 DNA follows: TGTGCCAGCAGTAAGCAGGCCTCGAATGGCTACACCTTC.

CDR3 residues: CAVKGTVGGGYTF. The CDR3 coding sequence is TGTGCCGTGAAGGGGACGGTCGGGGGAGGCTACACCTTC. This chain joins TRBV9 and TRBJ1-2; maybe TRBD1 (5 bases). This CDR3 has 13 amino acids. Germline V gene lookup returns CDR1 SGDLS and CDR2 YYNGEE. Trimming cost V 10 bases and J 8 bases, with 21 bases left between them.

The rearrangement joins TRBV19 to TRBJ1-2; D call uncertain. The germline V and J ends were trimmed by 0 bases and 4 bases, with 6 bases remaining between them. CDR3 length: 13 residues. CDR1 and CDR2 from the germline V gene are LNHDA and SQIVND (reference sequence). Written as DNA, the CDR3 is TGTGCCAGTAGTATAGATCGGGGCTATGGCTACACCTTC. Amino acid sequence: CASSIDRGYGYTF.

The CDR3 region has the DNA TGTGCTAGTGAGCGGGGACTAGCGGGGGATGCAGATACGCAGTATTTT. Amino acids: CASERGLAGDADTQYF. This sequence joins TRBV12-5 and TRBJ2-3; 14 bases are shared with TRBD2. The CDR3 loop spans 16 amino acids. V gave up 7 bases and J gave up 4 bases; unmatched junction bases: 7. Germline-derived CDR1 and CDR2 are LGHNT and FRNRAP.

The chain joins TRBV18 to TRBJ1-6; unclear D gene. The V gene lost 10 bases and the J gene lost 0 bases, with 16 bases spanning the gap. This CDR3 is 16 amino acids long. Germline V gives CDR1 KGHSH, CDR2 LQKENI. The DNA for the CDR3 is TGTGCCACCGACCCAACAAGGAGCTCCTATAATTCACCCCTCCACTTT. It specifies CATDPTRSSYNSPLHF.

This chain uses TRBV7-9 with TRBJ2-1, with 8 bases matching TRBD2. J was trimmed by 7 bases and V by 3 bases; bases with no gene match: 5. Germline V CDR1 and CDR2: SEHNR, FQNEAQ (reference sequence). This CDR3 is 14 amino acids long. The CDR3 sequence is CASSFGTSYNEQFF. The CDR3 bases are TGTGCCAGCAGCTTCGGGACTAGTTATAATGAGCAGTTCTTC. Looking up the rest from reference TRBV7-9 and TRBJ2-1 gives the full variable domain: DTGVSQNPRHKITKRGQNVTFRCDPISEHNRLYWYRQTLGQGPEFLTYFQNEAQLEKSRLLSDRFSAERPKGSFSTLEIQRTEQGDSAMYLCASSFGTSYNEQFFGPGTRLTVL.

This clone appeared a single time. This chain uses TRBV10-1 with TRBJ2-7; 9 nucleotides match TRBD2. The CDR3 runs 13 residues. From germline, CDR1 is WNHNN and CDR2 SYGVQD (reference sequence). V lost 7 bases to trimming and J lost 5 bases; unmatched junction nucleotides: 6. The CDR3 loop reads CASTPAGGHEQYF. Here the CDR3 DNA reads TGCGCCAGCACCCCAGCGGGAGGCCACGAGCAGTACTTC.

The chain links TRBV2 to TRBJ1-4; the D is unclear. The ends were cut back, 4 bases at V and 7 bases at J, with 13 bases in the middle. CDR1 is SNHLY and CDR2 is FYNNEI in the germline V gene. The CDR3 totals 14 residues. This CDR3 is CASSVRQLGEKLFF. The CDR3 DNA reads TGTGCCAGCAGTGTAAGGCAGCTAGGTGAAAAACTGTTTTTT.

The CDR3 nucleotides read TGTGCCAGCAGTTATAAAGGGGGTAACACCGGGGAGCTGTTTTTT. Residues: CASSYKGGNTGELFF. This rearrangement joins TRBV3-1 (or the pseudogene TRBV3-2) to TRBJ2-2; D is possibly TRBD1 (6 bases). The CDR3 is made up of 15 amino acids. Trimming took 6 bases from V and 2 from J, leaving 13 bases between them. CDR1 LGHDT and CDR2 YNNKEL come from the germline V gene (reference sequence).

CDR3 DNA: TGTGCCAGCGAGACAGGGGACGGCACAGATACGCAGTATTTT. This sequence encodes CASETGDGTDTQYF. V usage is TRBV7-9 and J usage is TRBJ2-3, with TRBD1 identical over 8 bases. Germline CDR1 SEHNR, CDR2 FQNEAQ (reference sequence). J gave up 1 base and V 8 bases, and 5 bases lay outside the gene matches. This CDR3 region has 14 residues.

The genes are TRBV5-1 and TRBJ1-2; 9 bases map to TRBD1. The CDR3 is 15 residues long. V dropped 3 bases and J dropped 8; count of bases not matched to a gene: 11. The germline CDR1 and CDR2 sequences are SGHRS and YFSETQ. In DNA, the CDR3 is TGCGCCAGCAGCTCTAACTTGGGACAGGGAAAGGGCTACACCTTC. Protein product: CASSSNLGQGKGYTF.

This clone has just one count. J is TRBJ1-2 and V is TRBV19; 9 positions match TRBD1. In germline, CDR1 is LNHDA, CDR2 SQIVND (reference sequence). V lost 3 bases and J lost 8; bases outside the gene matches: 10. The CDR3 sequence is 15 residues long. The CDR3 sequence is CASSIVNRGQVGYTF. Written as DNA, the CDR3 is TGTGCCAGTAGTATCGTTAACAGGGGGCAAGTAGGCTACACCTTC.

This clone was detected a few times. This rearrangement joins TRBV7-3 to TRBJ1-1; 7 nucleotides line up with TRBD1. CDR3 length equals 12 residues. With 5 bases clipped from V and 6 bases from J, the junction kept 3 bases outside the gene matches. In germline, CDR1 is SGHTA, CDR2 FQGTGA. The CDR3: CASSPGTAEAFF. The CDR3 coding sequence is TGTGCCAGCAGCCCAGGGACAGCTGAAGCTTTCTTT.

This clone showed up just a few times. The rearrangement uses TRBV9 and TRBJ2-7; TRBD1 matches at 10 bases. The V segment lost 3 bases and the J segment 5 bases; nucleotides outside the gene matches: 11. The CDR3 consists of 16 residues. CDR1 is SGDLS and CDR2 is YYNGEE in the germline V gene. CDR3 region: CASSALLGDRGDEQYF. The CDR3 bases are TGTGCCAGCAGCGCCCTCCTCGGGGACAGGGGCGACGAGCAGTACTTC.

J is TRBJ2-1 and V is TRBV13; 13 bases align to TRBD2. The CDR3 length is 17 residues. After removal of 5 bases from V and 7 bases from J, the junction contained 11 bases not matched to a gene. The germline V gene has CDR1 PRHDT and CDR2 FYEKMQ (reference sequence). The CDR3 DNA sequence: TGTGCCAGCAGCCCCTTGACTAGCGGGGGGTCGGGAAATGAGCAGTTCTTC. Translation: CASSPLTSGGSGNEQFF.

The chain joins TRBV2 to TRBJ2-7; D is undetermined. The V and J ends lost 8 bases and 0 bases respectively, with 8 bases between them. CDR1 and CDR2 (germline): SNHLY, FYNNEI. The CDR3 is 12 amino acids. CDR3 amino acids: CASVTASYEQYF. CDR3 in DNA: TGTGCCAGCGTTACAGCCTCCTACGAGCAGTACTTC.